This is a list of T cell receptor beta chains from one sample in a study of cytomegalovirus exposure and HLA in healthy donors. Clones were sequenced by immunoSEQ multiplex PCR, and TCRdb holds only the in-frame ones, with some missing. The sample includes roughly 110,000 clones, 60% to 80% of them seen just once. Sequenced input: PBMCs. The receptors were sampled from a man aged 18 to 30 in good health and CMV-seronegative. The CDR3 runs from the conserved cysteine through the conserved F or W. The order of the fields is J gene, D gene, V gene, clone size, CDR3 protein, CDR3 DNA. A D gene is named only where the DNA matches it firmly. Size is stated for part of the rows, as once, few or many counts, or as a class when the clone is expanded.

J gene: TRBJ2-5
D gene: -
V gene: TRBV13
clone size: few
CDR3 protein: CASSLGGSQETQYF
CDR3 DNA: TGTGCCAGCAGCTTAGGGGGCAGTCAAGAGACCCAGTACTTC

J gene: TRBJ2-5
D gene: TRBD1
V gene: TRBV10-3
clone size: -
CDR3 protein: CAIGTGGETQYF
CDR3 DNA: TGTGCCATCGGAACAGGGGGAGAGACCCAGTACTTC

J gene: TRBJ2-5
D gene: -
V gene: TRBV11-3
clone size: -
CDR3 protein: CASSVRGGTQETQYF
CDR3 DNA: TGTGCCAGCAGCGTTCGCGGGGGCACCCAAGAGACCCAGTACTTC

J gene: TRBJ2-7
D gene: -
V gene: TRBV5-4
clone size: -
CDR3 protein: CASSRPGKDEQYF
CDR3 DNA: TGTGCCAGCAGCCGACCGGGTAAGGACGAGCAGTACTTC

J gene: TRBJ1-5
D gene: -
V gene: TRBV4-2
clone size: -
CDR3 protein: CASSQTPGSSPQPQHF
CDR3 DNA: TGTGCCAGCAGCCAAACACCGGGATCGTCGCCGCAGCCCCAGCATTTT

J gene: TRBJ1-4
D gene: TRBD1
V gene: TRBV7-7
clone size: -
CDR3 protein: CASSSDRGGEKLFF
CDR3 DNA: TGTGCTAGCAGCTCCGACAGGGGCGGTGAAAAACTGTTTTTT

J gene: TRBJ2-5
D gene: -
V gene: TRBV7-8
clone size: -
CDR3 protein: CASSWRGLGGETQYF
CDR3 DNA: TGTGCCAGCAGCTGGAGGGGCCTAGGTGGGGAGACCCAGTACTTC

J gene: TRBJ1-6
D gene: -
V gene: TRBV5-8
clone size: -
CDR3 protein: CASSLGGSLHF
CDR3 DNA: TGTGCCAGCAGCTTGGGGGGCTCCCTCCACTTT

J gene: TRBJ2-1
D gene: -
V gene: TRBV12-5
clone size: -
CDR3 protein: CASGLSGDNEQFF
CDR3 DNA: TGTGCTAGTGGTTTGTCGGGGGACAATGAGCAGTTCTTC

J gene: TRBJ2-3
D gene: TRBD1
V gene: TRBV5-4
clone size: -
CDR3 protein: CASSRPGQGITDTQYF
CDR3 DNA: TGTGCCAGCAGCAGACCGGGACAGGGGATCACAGATACGCAGTATTTT

J gene: TRBJ2-4
D gene: TRBD2
V gene: TRBV28
clone size: -
CDR3 protein: CASSLGLAGSYIQYF
CDR3 DNA: TGTGCCAGCAGTTTAGGGCTAGCGGGGAGTTACATTCAGTACTTC

J gene: TRBJ2-7
D gene: TRBD2
V gene: TRBV15
clone size: -
CDR3 protein: CATSSVTSGAPYEQYF
CDR3 DNA: TGTGCCACCAGCAGTGTGACTAGCGGGGCCCCCTACGAGCAGTACTTC

J gene: TRBJ2-4
D gene: -
V gene: TRBV6-5
clone size: -
CDR3 protein: CASMGTDSPKNIQYF
CDR3 DNA: TGTGCCAGCATGGGGACGGACAGCCCCAAAAACATTCAGTACTTC

J gene: TRBJ2-7
D gene: -
V gene: TRBV27
clone size: -
CDR3 protein: CASTRRTGSSYEQYF
CDR3 DNA: TGTGCCAGCACCCGACGGACGGGGTCCTCCTACGAGCAGTACTTC

J gene: TRBJ1-2
D gene: -
V gene: TRBV7-2
clone size: -
CDR3 protein: CASSLDRTRFNGYTF
CDR3 DNA: TGTGCCAGCAGCTTAGATAGGACACGATTCAATGGCTACACCTTC

J gene: TRBJ1-1
D gene: -
V gene: TRBV11-3
clone size: -
CDR3 protein: CASSPDSLTEAFF
CDR3 DNA: TGTGCCAGCAGCCCTGACAGTCTCACTGAAGCTTTCTTT

J gene: TRBJ2-1
D gene: TRBD1
V gene: TRBV7-3
clone size: -
CDR3 protein: CASSNPGQGSYNEQFF
CDR3 DNA: TGTGCCAGCAGTAATCCGGGACAGGGGTCCTACAATGAGCAGTTCTTC

J gene: TRBJ1-1
D gene: TRBD1
V gene: TRBV5-1
clone size: few
CDR3 protein: CASSLTRTGGDAFF
CDR3 DNA: TGCGCCAGCAGCTTGACCCGGACAGGGGGGGACGCTTTCTTT

J gene: TRBJ1-1
D gene: -
V gene: TRBV6-5
clone size: -
CDR3 protein: CASSSGQVTEAFF
CDR3 DNA: TGTGCCAGCAGTTCGGGTCAAGTTACTGAAGCTTTCTTT

J gene: TRBJ1-2
D gene: TRBD1
V gene: TRBV6-1
clone size: -
CDR3 protein: CASSEYQQGRQNGYTF
CDR3 DNA: TGTGCCAGCAGTGAATACCAACAGGGGAGACAGAATGGCTACACCTTC

J gene: TRBJ1-1
D gene: -
V gene: TRBV2
clone size: few
CDR3 protein: CASTQLEMNTEAFF
CDR3 DNA: TGTGCCAGCACGCAGCTAGAGATGAACACTGAAGCTTTCTTT

J gene: TRBJ1-4
D gene: -
V gene: TRBV19
clone size: -
CDR3 protein: CASNQGFGEKLFF
CDR3 DNA: TGTGCCAGTAATCAGGGTTTCGGAGAAAAACTGTTTTTT

J gene: TRBJ2-7
D gene: -
V gene: TRBV6-1
clone size: -
CDR3 protein: CASTPVQGLTYEQYF
CDR3 DNA: TGTGCCAGCACCCCCGTGCAGGGTCTGACCTACGAGCAGTACTTC

J gene: TRBJ1-3
D gene: -
V gene: TRBV29-1
clone size: few
CDR3 protein: CSVSGGSSGNTIYF
CDR3 DNA: TGCAGCGTATCCGGAGGGAGCTCTGGAAACACCATATATTTT

J gene: TRBJ1-2
D gene: TRBD1
V gene: TRBV5-1
clone size: -
CDR3 protein: CASSLAPGQGGGNYGYTF
CDR3 DNA: TGCGCCAGCAGCTTGGCCCCGGGACAGGGAGGGGGAAACTATGGCTACACCTTC

J gene: TRBJ1-6
D gene: -
V gene: TRBV4-1
clone size: few
CDR3 protein: CASSQDLVSGGREGSPLHF
CDR3 DNA: TGCGCCAGCAGCCAAGATCTTGTTAGTGGAGGCAGGGAGGGATCACCCCTCCACTTT

J gene: TRBJ2-3
D gene: TRBD2
V gene: TRBV7-8
clone size: -
CDR3 protein: CASSYSGGSTDTQYF
CDR3 DNA: TGTGCCAGCAGCTATAGCGGGGGGAGCACAGATACGCAGTATTTT

J gene: TRBJ2-5
D gene: TRBD1
V gene: TRBV11-1
clone size: -
CDR3 protein: CASSYPGQAFGETQYF
CDR3 DNA: TGTGCCAGCAGTTACCCGGGACAGGCGTTTGGGGAGACCCAGTACTTC

J gene: TRBJ1-1
D gene: -
V gene: TRBV6-6
clone size: -
CDR3 protein: CASGGRGNTEAFF
CDR3 DNA: TGTGCCAGTGGGGGCAGGGGGAACACTGAAGCTTTCTTT

J gene: TRBJ1-1
D gene: -
V gene: TRBV29-1
clone size: -
CDR3 protein: CSVEDTLWRRAFF
CDR3 DNA: TGCAGCGTTGAGGACACCCTTTGGCGAAGAGCTTTCTTT

J gene: TRBJ2-1
D gene: TRBD2
V gene: TRBV10-2
clone size: -
CDR3 protein: CASSETIGGNEQFF
CDR3 DNA: TGCGCCAGCAGTGAGACCATCGGGGGGAATGAGCAGTTCTTC

J gene: TRBJ1-1
D gene: TRBD1
V gene: TRBV6-5
clone size: few
CDR3 protein: CASSLNRGGTEAFF
CDR3 DNA: TGTGCCAGCAGCCTAAACAGGGGTGGAACTGAAGCTTTCTTT

J gene: TRBJ2-3
D gene: TRBD1
V gene: TRBV6-6
clone size: -
CDR3 protein: CASRQGAEDTQYF
CDR3 DNA: TGTGCCAGCAGGCAGGGGGCAGAGGATACGCAGTATTTT

J gene: TRBJ2-7
D gene: TRBD1
V gene: TRBV9
clone size: -
CDR3 protein: CASSPPDRAPFYEQYF
CDR3 DNA: TGTGCCAGCAGCCCCCCGGACAGGGCTCCCTTCTACGAGCAGTACTTC